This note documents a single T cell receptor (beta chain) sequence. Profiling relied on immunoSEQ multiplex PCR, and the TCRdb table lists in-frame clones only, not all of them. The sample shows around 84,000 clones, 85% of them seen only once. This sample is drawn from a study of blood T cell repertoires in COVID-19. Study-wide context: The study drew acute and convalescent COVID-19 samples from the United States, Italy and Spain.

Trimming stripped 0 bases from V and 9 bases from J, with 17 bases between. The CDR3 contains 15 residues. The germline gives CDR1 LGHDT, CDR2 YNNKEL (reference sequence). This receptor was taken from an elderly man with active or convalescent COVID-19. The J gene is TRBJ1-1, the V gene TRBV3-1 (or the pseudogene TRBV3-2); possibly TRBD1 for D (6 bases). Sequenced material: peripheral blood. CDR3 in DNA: TGTGCCAGCAGCCAAGAAGCGGACAGCGTCGGGAAAGCTTTCTTT. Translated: CASSQEADSVGKAFF.